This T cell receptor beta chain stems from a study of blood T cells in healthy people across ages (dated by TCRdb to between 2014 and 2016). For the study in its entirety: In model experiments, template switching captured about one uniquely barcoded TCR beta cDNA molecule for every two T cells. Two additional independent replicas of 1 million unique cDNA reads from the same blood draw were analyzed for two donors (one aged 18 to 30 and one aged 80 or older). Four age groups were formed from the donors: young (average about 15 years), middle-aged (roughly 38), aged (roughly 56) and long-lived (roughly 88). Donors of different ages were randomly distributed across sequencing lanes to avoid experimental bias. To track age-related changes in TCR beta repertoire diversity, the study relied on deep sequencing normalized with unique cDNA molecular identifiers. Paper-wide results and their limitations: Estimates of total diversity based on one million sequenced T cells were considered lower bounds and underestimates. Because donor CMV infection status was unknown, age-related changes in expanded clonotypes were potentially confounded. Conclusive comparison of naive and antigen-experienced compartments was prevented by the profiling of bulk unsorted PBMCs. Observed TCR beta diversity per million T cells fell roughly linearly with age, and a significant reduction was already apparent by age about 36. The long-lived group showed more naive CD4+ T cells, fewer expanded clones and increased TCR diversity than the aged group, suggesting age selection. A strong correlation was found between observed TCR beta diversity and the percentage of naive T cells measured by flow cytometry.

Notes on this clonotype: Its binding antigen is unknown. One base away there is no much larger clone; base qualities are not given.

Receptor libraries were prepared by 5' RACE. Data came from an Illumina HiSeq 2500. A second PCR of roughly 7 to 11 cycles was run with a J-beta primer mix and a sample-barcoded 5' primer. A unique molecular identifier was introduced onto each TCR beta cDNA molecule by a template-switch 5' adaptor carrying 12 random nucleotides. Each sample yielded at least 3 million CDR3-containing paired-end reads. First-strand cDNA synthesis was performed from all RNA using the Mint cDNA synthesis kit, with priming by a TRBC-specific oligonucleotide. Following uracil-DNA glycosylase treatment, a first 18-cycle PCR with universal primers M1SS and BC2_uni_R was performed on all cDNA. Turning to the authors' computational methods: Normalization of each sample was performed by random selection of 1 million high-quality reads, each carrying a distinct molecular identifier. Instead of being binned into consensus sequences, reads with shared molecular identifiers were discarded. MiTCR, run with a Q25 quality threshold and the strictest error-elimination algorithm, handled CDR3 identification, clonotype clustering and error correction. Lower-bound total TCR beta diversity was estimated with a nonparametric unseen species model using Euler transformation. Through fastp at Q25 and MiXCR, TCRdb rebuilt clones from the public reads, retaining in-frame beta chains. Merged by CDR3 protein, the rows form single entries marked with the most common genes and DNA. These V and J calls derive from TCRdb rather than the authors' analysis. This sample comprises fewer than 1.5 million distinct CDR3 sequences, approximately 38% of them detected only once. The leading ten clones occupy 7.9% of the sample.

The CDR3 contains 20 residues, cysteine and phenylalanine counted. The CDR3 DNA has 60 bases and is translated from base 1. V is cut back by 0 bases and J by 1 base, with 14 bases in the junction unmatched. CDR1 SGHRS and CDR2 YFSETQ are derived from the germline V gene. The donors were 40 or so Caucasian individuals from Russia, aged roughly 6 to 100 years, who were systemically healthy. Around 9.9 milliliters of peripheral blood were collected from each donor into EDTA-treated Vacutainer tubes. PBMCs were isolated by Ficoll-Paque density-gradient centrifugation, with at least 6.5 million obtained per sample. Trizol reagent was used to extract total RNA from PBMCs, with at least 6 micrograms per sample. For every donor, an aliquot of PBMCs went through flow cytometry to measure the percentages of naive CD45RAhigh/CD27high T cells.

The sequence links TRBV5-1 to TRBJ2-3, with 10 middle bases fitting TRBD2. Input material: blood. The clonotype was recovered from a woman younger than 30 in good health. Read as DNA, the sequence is TGCGCCAGCAGCTTGGAGGGTAGCGGGAGGCGACTATCGGGCACAGATACGCAGTATTTT. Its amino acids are CASSLEGSGRRLSGTDTQYF.